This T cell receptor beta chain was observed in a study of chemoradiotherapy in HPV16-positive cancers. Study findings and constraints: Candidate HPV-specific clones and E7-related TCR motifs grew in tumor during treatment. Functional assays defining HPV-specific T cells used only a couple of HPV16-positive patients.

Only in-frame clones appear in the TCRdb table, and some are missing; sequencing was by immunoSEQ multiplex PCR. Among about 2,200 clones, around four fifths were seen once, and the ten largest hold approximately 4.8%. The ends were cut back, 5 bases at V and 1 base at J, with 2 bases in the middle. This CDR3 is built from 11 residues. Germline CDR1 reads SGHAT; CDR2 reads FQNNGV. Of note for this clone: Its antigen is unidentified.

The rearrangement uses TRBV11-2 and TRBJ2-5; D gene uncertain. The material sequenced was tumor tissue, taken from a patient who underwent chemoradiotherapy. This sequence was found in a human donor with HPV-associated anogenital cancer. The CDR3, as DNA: TGTGCCAGCAGCCTCCAAGAGACCCAGTACTTC. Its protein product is CASSLQETQYF.